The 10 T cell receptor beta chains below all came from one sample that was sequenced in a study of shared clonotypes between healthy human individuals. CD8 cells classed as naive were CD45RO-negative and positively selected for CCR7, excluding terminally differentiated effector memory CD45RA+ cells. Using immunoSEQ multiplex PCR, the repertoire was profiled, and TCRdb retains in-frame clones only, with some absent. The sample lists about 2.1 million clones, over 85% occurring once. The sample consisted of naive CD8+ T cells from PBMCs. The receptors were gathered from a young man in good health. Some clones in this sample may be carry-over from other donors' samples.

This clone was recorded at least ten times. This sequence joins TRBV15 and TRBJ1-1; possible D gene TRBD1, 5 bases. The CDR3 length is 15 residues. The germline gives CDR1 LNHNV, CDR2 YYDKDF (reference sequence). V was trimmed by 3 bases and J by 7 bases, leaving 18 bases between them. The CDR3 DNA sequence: TGTGCCACCAGCAGCGGAACGGGGAGGGGTAATGAAGCTTTCTTT. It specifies CATSSGTGRGNEAFF.

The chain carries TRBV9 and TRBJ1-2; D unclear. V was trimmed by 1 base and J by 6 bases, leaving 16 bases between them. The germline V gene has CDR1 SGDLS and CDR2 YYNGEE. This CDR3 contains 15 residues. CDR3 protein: CASSVSGRPPDGYTF. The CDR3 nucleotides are TGTGCCAGCAGCGTATCTGGCAGACCGCCGGATGGCTACACCTTC.

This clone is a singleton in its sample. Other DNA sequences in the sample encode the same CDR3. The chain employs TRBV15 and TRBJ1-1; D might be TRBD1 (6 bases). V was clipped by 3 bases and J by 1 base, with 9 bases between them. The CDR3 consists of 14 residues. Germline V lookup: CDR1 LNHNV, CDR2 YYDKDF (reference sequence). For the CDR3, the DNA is TGTGCCACCAGCAGCAGGGGTTCGAACACTGAAGCTTTCTTT. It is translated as CATSSRGSNTEAFF.

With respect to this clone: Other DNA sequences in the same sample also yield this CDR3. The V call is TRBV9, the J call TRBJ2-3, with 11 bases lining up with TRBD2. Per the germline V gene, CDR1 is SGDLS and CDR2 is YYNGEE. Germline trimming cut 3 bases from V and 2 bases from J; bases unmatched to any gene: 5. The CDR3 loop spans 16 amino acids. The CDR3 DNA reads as TGTGCCAGCAGCGCCGGGACTAGCGGAAACACAGATACGCAGTATTTT. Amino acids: CASSAGTSGNTDTQYF. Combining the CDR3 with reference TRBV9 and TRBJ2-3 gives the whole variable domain DSGVTQTPKHLITATGQRVTLRCSPRSGDLSVYWYQQSLDQGLQFLIQYYNGEERAKGNILERFSAQQFPDLHSELNLSSLELGDSALYFCASSAGTSGNTDTQYFGPGTRLTVL.

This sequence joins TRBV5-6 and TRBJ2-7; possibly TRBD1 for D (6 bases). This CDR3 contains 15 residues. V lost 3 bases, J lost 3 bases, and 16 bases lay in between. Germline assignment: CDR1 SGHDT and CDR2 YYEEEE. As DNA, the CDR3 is TGTGCCAGCAGCTCCCGAGGGGGTCCGGGCTACGAGCAGTACTTC. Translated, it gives CASSSRGGPGYEQYF.

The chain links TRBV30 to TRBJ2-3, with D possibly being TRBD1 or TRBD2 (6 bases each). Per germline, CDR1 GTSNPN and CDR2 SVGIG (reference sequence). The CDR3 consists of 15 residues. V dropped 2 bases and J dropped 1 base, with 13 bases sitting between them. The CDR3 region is CAWSWGAMGTDTQYF. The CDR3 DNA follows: TGTGCCTGGAGTTGGGGGGCGATGGGCACAGATACGCAGTATTTT.

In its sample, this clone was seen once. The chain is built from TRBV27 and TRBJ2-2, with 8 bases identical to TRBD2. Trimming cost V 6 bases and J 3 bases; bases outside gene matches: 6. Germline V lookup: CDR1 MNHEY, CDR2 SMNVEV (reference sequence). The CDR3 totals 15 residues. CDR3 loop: CASRPDGGDTGELFF. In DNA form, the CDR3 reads TGTGCCAGCAGGCCGGACGGGGGGGACACCGGGGAGCTGTTTTTT.

This CDR3 is CASSPSFSKYF. The CDR3 nucleotides are TGTGCCAGCAGTCCCTCTTTTTCGAAGTACTTC. This chain links TRBV28 with TRBJ2-7; no clear D. The CDR3 length is 11 residues. Looked up from germline, CDR1 is MDHEN and CDR2 is SYDVKM. The ends were cut back, 5 bases at V and 11 bases at J, with 13 bases in the middle.

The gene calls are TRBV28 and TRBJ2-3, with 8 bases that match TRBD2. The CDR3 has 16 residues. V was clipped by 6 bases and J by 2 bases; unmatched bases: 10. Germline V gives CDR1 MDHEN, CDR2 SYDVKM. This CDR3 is CASSTVPGRDTDTQYF. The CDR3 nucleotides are TGTGCCAGCAGCACCGTCCCCGGGAGGGACACAGATACGCAGTATTTT.

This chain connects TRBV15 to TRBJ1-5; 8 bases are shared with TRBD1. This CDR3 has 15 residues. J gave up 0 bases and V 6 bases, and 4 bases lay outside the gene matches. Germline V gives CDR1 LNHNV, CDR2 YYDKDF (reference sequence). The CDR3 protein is CATRQGVFSNQPQHF. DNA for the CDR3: TGTGCCACCAGACAGGGGGTATTTAGCAATCAGCCCCAGCATTTT.